These 31 T cell receptor beta chains came from one sample sequenced in a study of blood T cell repertoires in COVID-19. Profiled with immunoSEQ multiplex PCR; TCRdb holds only in-frame clones, not every one. The data show roughly 300,000 clones, with nearly 90% seen just once and about 2% held by the top ten. Sequenced sample: peripheral blood. Source of these receptors: a woman in her thirties with COVID-19, enrolled during active disease.

V and J are TRBV3-1 (or the pseudogene TRBV3-2) and TRBJ1-6, with unresolved D. The ends were cut back, 4 bases at V and 10 bases at J, with 17 bases in the middle. The CDR3 runs to 15 residues. Germline V CDR1 and CDR2: LGHDT, YNNKEL (reference sequence). This chain's CDR3 is CASSPTVGRGSPLHF. For the CDR3, the DNA is TGTGCCAGCAGCCCTACCGTGGGCAGAGGGTCACCCCTCCACTTT.

V gene TRBV7-3 combines with J gene TRBJ2-2, with D hard to call. The V end lost 2 bases, the J end lost 0 bases, and 10 bases lay between the germline ends. Germline V gene lookup returns CDR1 SGHTA and CDR2 FQGTGA. The CDR3 is 16 residues long. CDR3: CASSLVAGSNTGELFF. The CDR3 coding sequence is TGTGCCAGCAGCTTAGTCGCAGGATCGAACACCGGGGAGCTGTTTTTT.

The genes are TRBV28 and TRBJ1-2; D perhaps matches TRBD1 (6 bases). The V end was cut by 6 bases, the J end by 6 bases, with 17 bases between. Germline V CDR1 and CDR2: MDHEN, SYDVKM. CDR3 length equals 14 residues. CDR3 region: CASRILSGADGYTF. CDR3 in DNA: TGTGCCAGCAGAATTCTATCAGGGGCAGATGGCTACACCTTC.

This CDR3 is CASSIQGTGNGYTF. Here the CDR3 DNA reads TGTGCCAGCAGCATACAGGGGACAGGGAATGGCTACACCTTC. V gene TRBV7-9 combines with J gene TRBJ1-2; the match to TRBD1 covers 9 bases. Per germline, CDR1 SEHNR and CDR2 FQNEAQ (reference sequence). The CDR3 is made up of 14 amino acids. After removal of 5 bases from V and 6 bases from J, the junction contained 7 bases not matched to a gene. Variable domain in full (rest from reference TRBV7-9 and TRBJ1-2): DTGVSQNPRHKITKRGQNVTFRCDPISEHNRLYWYRQTLGQGPEFLTYFQNEAQLEKSRLLSDRFSAERPKGSFSTLEIQRTEQGDSAMYLCASSIQGTGNGYTFGSGTRLTVV.

The chain is built from TRBV10-3 and TRBJ1-2, with D hard to call. This CDR3 has 10 residues. Looked up from germline, CDR1 is ENHRY and CDR2 is SYGVKD. The V and J ends lost 10 bases and 8 bases respectively, with 11 bases between them. CDR3 coding DNA: TGTGCCACCGCGGGCGAGGGCTACACCTTC. Protein sequence: CATAGEGYTF.

This clone was counted once. V gene TRBV19 combines with J gene TRBJ1-4; 8 bases align to TRBD1. CDR1 and CDR2 (germline): LNHDA, SQIVND (reference sequence). V dropped 1 base and J dropped 6; count of bases not matched to a gene: 4. The CDR3 has 15 residues. The chain's CDR3 is CASSIGTGNDEKLFF. CDR3 coding DNA: TGTGCCAGTAGTATAGGGACAGGGAACGATGAAAAACTGTTTTTT.

J is TRBJ1-5 and V is TRBV19; D unclear. The V and J ends lost 10 bases and 2 bases respectively, with 15 bases between them. Germline V gives CDR1 LNHDA, CDR2 SQIVND (reference sequence). The CDR3 spans 14 residues. Here the CDR3 reads CAIGRGYGNQPQHF. The CDR3 nucleotides are TGTGCCATTGGGCGGGGATATGGCAATCAGCCCCAGCATTTT.

V gene TRBV18 combines with J gene TRBJ2-4; 8 bases map to TRBD1. There are 17 residues in the CDR3. Germline trimming cut 2 bases from V and 1 base from J; bases unmatched to any gene: 7. Germline V gene lookup returns CDR1 KGHSH and CDR2 LQKENI. This CDR3 is CASSPFGQGVAKNIQYF. DNA for the CDR3: TGTGCCAGCTCACCATTTGGACAGGGCGTTGCCAAAAACATTCAGTACTTC.

The chain carries TRBV6-6 and TRBJ1-5, with D unclear. Germline lookup yields CDR1 MNHNY and CDR2 SVGAGI (reference sequence). The CDR3 is made up of 15 amino acids. V was trimmed by 2 bases and J by 1 base, leaving 9 bases between them. DNA of the CDR3: TGTGCCAGCAGTTACGAGAGAGGAAGCAATCAGCCCCAGCATTTT. It encodes CASSYERGSNQPQHF.

This chain joins TRBV7-9 and TRBJ2-1; D might be TRBD1 (6 bases). The germline V gene has CDR1 SEHNR and CDR2 FQNEAQ (reference sequence). This CDR3 is 15 amino acids long. The V end lost 1 base, the J end lost 7 bases, and 14 bases lay between the germline ends. Written as DNA, the CDR3 is TGTGCCAGCAGCTTAGATGGGGGCCGGTGGAATGAGCAGTTCTTC. Its protein product is CASSLDGGRWNEQFF. The whole variable domain, remainder taken from reference TRBV7-9 and TRBJ2-1, is DTGVSQNPRHKITKRGQNVTFRCDPISEHNRLYWYRQTLGQGPEFLTYFQNEAQLEKSRLLSDRFSAERPKGSFSTLEIQRTEQGDSAMYLCASSLDGGRWNEQFFGPGTRLTVL.

This clone was seen more than once but under ten times. The chain employs TRBV19 and TRBJ1-5; TRBD1 aligns across 7 bases. V shed 4 bases and J 2 bases; nucleotides not matched to a gene: 8. Germline V gene sequence: CDR1 LNHDA, CDR2 SQIVND (reference sequence). This CDR3 spans 16 amino acids. The CDR3 spells CASSTGGILRNQPQHF. The DNA of the CDR3 is TGTGCCAGTAGTACAGGGGGAATCTTACGCAATCAGCCCCAGCATTTT.

The V and J genes are TRBV19 and TRBJ1-2; D is undetermined. This CDR3 contains 15 residues. With 3 bases removed from V and 0 bases from J, the gap between germline ends came to 11 bases. The germline gives CDR1 LNHDA, CDR2 SQIVND (reference sequence). The CDR3 is CASSIGGEANYGYTF. The CDR3 region has the DNA TGTGCCAGTAGTATTGGCGGGGAAGCTAACTATGGCTACACCTTC.

The CDR3, as DNA: TGTGCCAGCAGCCCATTTCGGCGGGAAATCATGAACACTGAAGCTTTCTTT. Protein product: CASSPFRREIMNTEAFF. This chain links TRBV7-8 with TRBJ1-1; D gene unclear. The germline V gene encodes CDR1 SGHVS and CDR2 FQNEAQ. Trimming removed 5 bases at V and 0 bases at J, with 19 bases between. The CDR3 is 17 residues long.

This clone was recorded only once. The chain carries TRBV29-1 and TRBJ2-6, with D perhaps TRBD2 (6 bases). This CDR3 is built from 17 residues. Trimming left V 0 bases short and J 2 bases short, with 14 bases between. Per germline, CDR1 SQVTM and CDR2 ANQGSEA. The CDR3 protein is CSVEEWAGTAGANVLTF. CDR3 bases: TGCAGCGTTGAAGAATGGGCGGGGACGGCTGGGGCCAACGTCCTGACTTTC.

This sequence joins TRBV2 and TRBJ2-7; 8 bases align to TRBD1. With V trimmed by 6 bases and J by 0 bases, 10 bases remained unmatched. The CDR3 length is 16 residues. Germline loops: CDR1 SNHLY, CDR2 FYNNEI. The CDR3 bases are TGTGCCAGCAGAAGGCCGGGACAGGCGAGCTCCTACGAGCAGTACGTC. This sequence encodes CASRRPGQASSYEQYV.

The chain is built from TRBV5-1 and TRBJ2-7, with D perhaps matching TRBD1 (6 bases). V lost 4 bases and J 6 bases, leaving 17 bases between the germline ends. Germline loops: CDR1 SGHRS, CDR2 YFSETQ. This CDR3 spans 14 amino acids. The CDR3 region has the DNA TGCGCCAGCAGCGGGACCTCAACAGGGTTCGAGCAGTACTTC. This translates into CASSGTSTGFEQYF.

V and J are TRBV30 and TRBJ2-5; 12 bases map to TRBD2. In germline, CDR1 is GTSNPN, CDR2 SVGIG (reference sequence). The CDR3 contains 19 residues. V was clipped by 4 bases and J by 0 bases; unmatched bases: 15. The CDR3 nucleotides are TGTGCCTGGAATGGACTAGCGGGGTCAGATACCGGGTACCAAGAGACCCAGTACTTC. This encodes CAWNGLAGSDTGYQETQYF.

The chain is built from TRBV18 and TRBJ2-7; weak D call: TRBD2 (5 bases). The CDR3 runs 13 residues. V lost 5 bases and J 3 bases, leaving 11 bases between the germline ends. In germline, CDR1 is KGHSH, CDR2 LQKENI. CDR3 sequence (DNA): TGTGCCAGCTCAGTTCCGGGATTCTACGAGCAGTACGTC. It encodes CASSVPGFYEQYV.

This clone was observed a few times. This specimen includes other DNA sequences encoding the same CDR3. The V call is TRBV5-1, the J call TRBJ1-3; no definite D call. V lost 4 bases, J lost 0 bases, and 8 bases lay in between. This CDR3 has 14 residues. CDR1 is SGHRS, CDR2 YFSETQ, per germline. The chain's CDR3 is CASSLGASGNTIYF. CDR3 nucleotides: TGCGCCAGCAGCCTGGGAGCCTCTGGAAACACCATATATTTT. The full variable domain, in which reference TRBV5-1 and TRBJ1-3 provide the parts outside the CDR3, is KAGVTQTPRYLIKTRGQQVTLSCSPISGHRSVSWYQQTPGQGLQFLFEYFSETQRNKGNFPGRFSGRQFSNSRSEMNVSTLELGDSALYLCASSLGASGNTIYFGEGSWLTVV.

The chain couples TRBV3-1 (or the pseudogene TRBV3-2) to TRBJ1-6; no firm D call. Germline CDR1 LGHDT, CDR2 YNNKEL (reference sequence). This CDR3 comprises 13 residues. V gave up 4 bases and J gave up 6 bases, with 7 bases separating them. The CDR3: CASSLRLNSPLHF. Written as DNA, the CDR3 is TGTGCCAGCAGCCTAAGACTTAATTCACCCCTCCACTTT.

This clone has just one count. The chain carries TRBV6-4 and TRBJ2-1; 9 bases match TRBD2. This CDR3 spans 14 amino acids. The J segment lost 8 bases and the V segment lost 4 bases, leaving 6 bases of the junction unmatched. Germline values: CDR1 MRHNA, CDR2 SNTAGT. CDR3 nucleotide sequence: TGTGCCAGCAGTGCAAGCGGGGGGCCGTATGAGCAGTTCTTC. Protein: CASSASGGPYEQFF.

The gene calls are TRBV2 and TRBJ1-3; TRBD1 might be the D (5 bases). The V end was cut by 11 bases, the J end by 2 bases, with 7 bases between. CDR1 is SNHLY and CDR2 is FYNNEI in the germline V gene. The CDR3 has 11 residues. This CDR3 is CAWGAGNTIYF. CDR3 in DNA: TGTGCCTGGGGGGCTGGAAACACCATATATTTT.

V is TRBV7-2 and J is TRBJ2-7, with D unresolved. Per germline, CDR1 SGHTA and CDR2 FQGNSA. The CDR3 extends over 14 amino acids. V lost 1 base, J lost 0 bases, and 7 bases lay in between. This CDR3 reads CASSLVADSYEQYF. CDR3 nucleotide sequence: TGTGCCAGCAGCTTAGTTGCGGACTCCTACGAGCAGTACTTC.

This clone occurred a few times. This rearrangement joins TRBV5-6 to TRBJ1-2, with D possibly TRBD1 on 6 matching bases. Germline V gene data show CDR1 as SGHDT and CDR2 as YYEEEE. The CDR3 loop spans 14 amino acids. V gave up 4 bases and J gave up 2 bases, with 12 bases separating them. CDR3 sequence: CASSLYGQNYGYTF. Written as DNA, the CDR3 is TGTGCCAGCAGCCTCTATGGACAGAACTATGGCTACACCTTC.

V usage is TRBV9 and J usage is TRBJ2-1, with 11 nucleotides matching TRBD2. The CDR3 totals 17 residues. The V gene end was trimmed by 0 bases and the J gene end by 5 bases; junction bases not matched to a gene: 7. Germline V CDR1 and CDR2: SGDLS, YYNGEE. This chain's CDR3 is CASSVGFLAGGNNEQFF. The DNA of the CDR3 is TGTGCCAGCAGCGTAGGATTTCTAGCGGGGGGCAACAATGAGCAGTTCTTC.

The table lists this clone with a few counts. The rearrangement links TRBV3-1 (or the pseudogene TRBV3-2) to TRBJ1-1, with D perhaps matching TRBD1 (6 bases). V was shortened by 6 bases and J by 0 bases, with 8 bases between the two germline ends. The CDR3 sequence is 13 residues long. Germline lookup yields CDR1 LGHDT and CDR2 YNNKEL (reference sequence). CDR3 loop: CASRQGMNTEAFF. The CDR3 DNA reads TGTGCCAGCAGACAGGGAATGAACACTGAAGCTTTCTTT.

The V and J genes are TRBV7-9 and TRBJ1-2; TRBD1 aligns across 12 bases. This CDR3 is 18 amino acids long. The germline CDR1 and CDR2 sequences are SEHNR and FQNEAQ (reference sequence). The ends lost 4 bases at V and 7 bases at J; junction bases unmatched: 16. In DNA form, the CDR3 reads TGTGCCAGCAGCTCCCAGAGTACGGGACAGGGGGCATTATTTGGCTACACCTTC. It specifies CASSSQSTGQGALFGYTF.

The chain combines TRBV11-2 with TRBJ2-1; 7 nucleotides match TRBD1. J gave up 5 bases and V 2 bases, and 3 bases lay outside the gene matches. The germline CDR1 and CDR2 sequences are SGHAT and FQNNGV. The CDR3 totals 14 residues. DNA for the CDR3: TGTGCCAGCAGCTTATGGCAGGGGGACAATGAGCAGTTCTTC. It yields the protein CASSLWQGDNEQFF.

Regarding this clone: Other DNA sequences in the sample encode the same CDR3. This chain connects TRBV5-1 to TRBJ2-7, with 8 bases matching TRBD1. Germline V gene data show CDR1 as SGHRS and CDR2 as YFSETQ. CDR3 length: 13 residues. V was clipped by 4 bases and J by 4 bases; unmatched bases: 4. CDR3 sequence: CASSAGQGYEQYF. The CDR3, as DNA: TGCGCCAGCAGCGCCGGACAGGGTTACGAGCAGTACTTC.

The chain is built from TRBV18 and TRBJ1-3; D might be TRBD1 (5 bases). In germline, CDR1 is KGHSH, CDR2 LQKENI. V lost 2 bases and J 2 bases, leaving 10 bases between the germline ends. The CDR3 has 15 residues. The CDR3 nucleotides read TGTGCCAGCTCACCAGGGGCTGAAGCTGGAAACACCATATATTTT. It codes for CASSPGAEAGNTIYF.

This chain connects TRBV18 to TRBJ2-5; 7 nucleotides align to TRBD1. The V segment lost 4 bases and the J segment 5 bases; nucleotides outside the gene matches: 10. The CDR3 sequence is 15 residues long. Germline CDR1 is KGHSH and CDR2 is LQKENI. CDR3: CASSRQKGARETQYF. The CDR3 region has the DNA TGTGCCAGCTCACGCCAGAAGGGGGCGAGGGAGACCCAGTACTTC.